This T cell receptor beta chain stems from a study of cytotoxic CD8 clonotypes in ibrutinib-treated CLL. Study at large: Once treatment had gone on for a median of 12 months, range 6 to 36, response samples were drawn.

The CDR3 is 15 amino acids. V shed 5 bases and J 7 bases; nucleotides not matched to a gene: 7. Germline CDR1 is SGHTA and CDR2 is FQGNSA. This clone has just a few counts. Its antigen remains unknown. The table came from immunoSEQ multiplex PCR; TCRdb's copy has only in-frame clones and leaves some out. The table shows fewer than 75,000 clones, with roughly 71% occurring only once. Study results and caveats: Sampling times differed between sustained-remission and progressing patients.

Sequencing used PBMCs, obtained after 12 months of ibrutinib treatment. The sequence was collected from a human donor with chronic lymphocytic leukemia. The chain is built from TRBV7-2 and TRBJ1-4; 10 bases map to TRBD1. CDR3 amino acids: CASSRQGALGEKLFF. CDR3 DNA: TGTGCCAGCAGCCGACAGGGGGCTCTAGGTGAAAAACTGTTTTTT. Together with reference TRBV7-2 and TRBJ1-4, the CDR3 gives the full variable domain: GAGVSQSPSNKVTEKGKDVELRCDPISGHTALYWYRQSLGQGLEFLIYFQGNSAPDKSGLPSDRFSAERTGGSVSTLTIQRTQQEDSAVYLCASSRQGALGEKLFFGSGTQLSVL.